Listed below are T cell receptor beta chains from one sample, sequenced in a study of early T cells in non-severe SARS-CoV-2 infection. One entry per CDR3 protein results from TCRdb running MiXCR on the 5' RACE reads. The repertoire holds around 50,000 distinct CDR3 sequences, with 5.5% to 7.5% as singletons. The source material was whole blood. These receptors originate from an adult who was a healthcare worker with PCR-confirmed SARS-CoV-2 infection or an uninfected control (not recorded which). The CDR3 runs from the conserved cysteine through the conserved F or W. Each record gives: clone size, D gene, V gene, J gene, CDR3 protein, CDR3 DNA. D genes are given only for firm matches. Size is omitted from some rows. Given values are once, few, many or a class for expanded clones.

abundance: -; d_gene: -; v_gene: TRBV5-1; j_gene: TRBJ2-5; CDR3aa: CASSGGTATETQYF; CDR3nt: TGCGCCAGCAGCGGGGGGACAGCCACAGAGACCCAGTACTTC
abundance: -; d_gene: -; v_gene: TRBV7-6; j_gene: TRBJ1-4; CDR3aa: CASSLQGIEKKLFF; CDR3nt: TGTGCCAGCAGCTTACAGGGGATCGAGAAAAAACTGTTTTTT
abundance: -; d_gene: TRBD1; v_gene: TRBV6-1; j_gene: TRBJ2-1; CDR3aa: CATTIQGAHNEQFF; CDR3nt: TGTGCCACAACAATACAGGGGGCTCACAATGAGCAGTTCTTC
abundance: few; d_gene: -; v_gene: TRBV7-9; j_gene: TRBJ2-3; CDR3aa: CASSPGVSTTDTQYF; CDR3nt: TGTGCCAGCAGCCCCGGGGTCTCGACGACAGATACGCAGTATTTT
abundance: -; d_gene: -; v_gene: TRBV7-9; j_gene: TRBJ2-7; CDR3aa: CASSSGAPREQYF; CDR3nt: TGTGCCAGCAGCTCCGGAGCGCCCCGCGAGCAGTACTTC
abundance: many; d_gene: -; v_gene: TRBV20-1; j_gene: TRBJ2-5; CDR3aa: CRAGGGGRETQYF; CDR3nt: TGCAGAGCCGGTGGTGGGGGCCGGGAGACCCAGTACTTC
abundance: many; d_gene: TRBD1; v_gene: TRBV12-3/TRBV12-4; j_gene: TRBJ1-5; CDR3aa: CASSRTGGAQPQHF; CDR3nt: TGTGCCAGCAGCCGGACAGGGGGGGCTCAGCCCCAGCATTTT
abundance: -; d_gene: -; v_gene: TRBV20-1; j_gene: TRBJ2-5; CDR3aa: CSASVAEETQYF; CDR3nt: TGCAGTGCTAGTGTAGCGGAAGAGACCCAGTACTTC
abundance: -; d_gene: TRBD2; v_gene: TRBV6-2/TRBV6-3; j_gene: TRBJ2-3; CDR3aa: CASSHPSGGSDTQYF; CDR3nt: TGTGCCAGCAGTCATCCTAGCGGGGGTTCAGATACGCAGTATTTT
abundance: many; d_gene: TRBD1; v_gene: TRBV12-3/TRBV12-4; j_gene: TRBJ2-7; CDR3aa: CASSLGQTYEQYF; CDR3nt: TGTGCCAGCAGTTTGGGACAGACCTACGAGCAGTACTTC
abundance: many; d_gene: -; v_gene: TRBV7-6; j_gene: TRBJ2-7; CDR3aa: CASSPTGTASYEQYF; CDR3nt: TGTGCCAGCAGTCCTACCGGGACGGCTTCCTACGAGCAGTACTTC
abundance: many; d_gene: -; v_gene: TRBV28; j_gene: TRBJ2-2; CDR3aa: CASSLSLFNTGELFF; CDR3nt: TGTGCCAGCAGTTTATCCCTCTTTAACACCGGGGAGCTGTTTTTT
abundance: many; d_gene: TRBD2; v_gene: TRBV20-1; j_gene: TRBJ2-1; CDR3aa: CSASAPSGGASNEQFF; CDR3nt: TGCAGTGCTAGTGCACCAAGCGGGGGGGCCTCCAATGAGCAGTTCTTC
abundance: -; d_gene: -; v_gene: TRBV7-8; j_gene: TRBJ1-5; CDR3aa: CASTSAPSRNQPQHF; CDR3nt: TGTGCCAGCACCTCAGCGCCGTCGCGCAATCAGCCCCAGCATTTT
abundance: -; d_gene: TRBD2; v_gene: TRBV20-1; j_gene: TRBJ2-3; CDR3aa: CSAATSGGATDTQYF; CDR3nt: TGCAGTGCTGCGACTAGCGGGGGGGCCACAGATACGCAGTATTTT
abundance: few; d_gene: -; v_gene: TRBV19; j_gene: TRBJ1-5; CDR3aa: CASSSGRTVNDQPQHF; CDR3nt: TGTGCCAGTAGTTCCGGTAGGACAGTTAATGATCAGCCCCAGCATTTT
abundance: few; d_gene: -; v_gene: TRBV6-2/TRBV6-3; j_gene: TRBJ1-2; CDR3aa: CASTPGGTGYHGYTF; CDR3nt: TGTGCCAGCACCCCCGGTGGAACAGGGTATCATGGCTACACCTTC
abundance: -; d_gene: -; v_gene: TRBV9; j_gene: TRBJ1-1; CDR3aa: CASSAPHFGSTDEAFF; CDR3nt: TGTGCCAGCAGCGCCCCTCATTTTGGCAGCACGGATGAAGCTTTCTTT
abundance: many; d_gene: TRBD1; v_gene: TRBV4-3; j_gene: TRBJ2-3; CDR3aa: CASSQDTGADTQYF; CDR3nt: TGCGCCAGCAGCCAAGACACAGGGGCAGATACGCAGTATTTT
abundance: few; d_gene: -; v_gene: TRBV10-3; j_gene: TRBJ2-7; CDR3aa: CAISELGGTYEQYF; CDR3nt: TGTGCCATCAGTGAGTTAGGAGGAACCTACGAGCAGTACTTC
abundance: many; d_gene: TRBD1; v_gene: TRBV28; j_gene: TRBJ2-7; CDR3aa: CASSSGQPKSEYF; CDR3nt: TGTGCCAGCAGTTCGGGACAGCCCAAGTCGGAGTACTTC
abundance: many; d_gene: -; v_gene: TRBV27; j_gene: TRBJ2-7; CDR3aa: CASQSQGHEQYF; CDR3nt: TGTGCCAGTCAAAGCCAGGGACACGAGCAGTACTTC
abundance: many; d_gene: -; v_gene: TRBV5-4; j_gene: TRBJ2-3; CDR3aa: CASSPRPGVGFGDTQYF; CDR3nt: TGTGCCAGCAGCCCTCGTCCTGGGGTGGGATTTGGAGATACGCAGTATTTT
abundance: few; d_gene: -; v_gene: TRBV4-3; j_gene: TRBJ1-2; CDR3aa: CASSQGRGPSFNYGYTF; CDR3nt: TGCGCCAGCAGCCAAGGAAGGGGTCCTTCATTTAACTATGGCTACACCTTC
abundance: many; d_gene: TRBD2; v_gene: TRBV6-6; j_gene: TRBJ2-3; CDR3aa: CASSYPGLAGTDTQYF; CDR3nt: TGTGCCAGCAGTTACCCCGGACTAGCGGGAACAGATACGCAGTATTTT
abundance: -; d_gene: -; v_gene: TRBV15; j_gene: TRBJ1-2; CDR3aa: CATSREAGGGYTF; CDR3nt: TGTGCCACCAGCAGAGAGGCCGGGGGCGGCTACACCTTC
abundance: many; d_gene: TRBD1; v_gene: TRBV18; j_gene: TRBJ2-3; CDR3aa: CASSLGTGALDTQYF; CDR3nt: TGTGCCAGCTCACTGGGGACAGGGGCGCTGGATACGCAGTATTTT
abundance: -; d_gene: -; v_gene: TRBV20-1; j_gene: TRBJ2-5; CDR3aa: CSVEDQETQYF; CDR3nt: TGCAGCGTAGAGGATCAAGAGACCCAGTACTTC
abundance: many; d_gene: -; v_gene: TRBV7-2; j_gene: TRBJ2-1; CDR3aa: CASSLQARDEIF; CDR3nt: TGTGCCAGCAGCTTACAGGCCAGGGACGAAATCTTC
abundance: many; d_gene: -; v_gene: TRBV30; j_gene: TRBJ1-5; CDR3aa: CAWSGGRRDNQPQHF; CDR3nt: TGTGCCTGGAGTGGGGGTCGGAGGGACAATCAGCCCCAGCATTTT
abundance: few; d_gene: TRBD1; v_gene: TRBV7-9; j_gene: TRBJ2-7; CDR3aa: CASSFGTAPSYEQYF; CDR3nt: TGTGCCAGCAGCTTCGGGACAGCACCCTCCTACGAGCAGTACTTC
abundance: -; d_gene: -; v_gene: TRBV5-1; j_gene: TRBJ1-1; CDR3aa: CASSLDERNTEAFF; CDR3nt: TGCGCCAGCAGCTTGGACGAGAGGAACACTGAAGCTTTCTTT
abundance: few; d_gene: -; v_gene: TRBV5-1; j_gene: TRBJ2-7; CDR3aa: CASSFRTDSYEQYF; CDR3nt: TGCGCCAGCAGCTTCCGGACAGATAGCTACGAGCAGTACTTC
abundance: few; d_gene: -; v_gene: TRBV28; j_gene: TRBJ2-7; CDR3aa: CASSTPRGEDEQYF; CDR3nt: TGTGCCAGCAGTACCCCGAGGGGGGAAGACGAGCAGTACTTC
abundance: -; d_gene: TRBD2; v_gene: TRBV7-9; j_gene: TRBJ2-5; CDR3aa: CASSSGAGKQETQYF; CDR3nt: TGTGCCAGCAGCTCTGGAGCGGGGAAGCAAGAGACCCAGTACTTC
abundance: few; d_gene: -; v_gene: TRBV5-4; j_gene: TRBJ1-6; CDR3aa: CASSTQARLLSSYNSPLHF; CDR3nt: TGTGCCAGCAGCACCCAGGCGCGTCTTCTTAGCTCCTATAATTCACCCCTCCACTTT
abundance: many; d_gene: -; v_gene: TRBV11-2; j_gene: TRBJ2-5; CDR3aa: CASSSTLSYQETQYF; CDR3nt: TGTGCCAGCAGCTCGACCTTATCGTACCAAGAGACCCAGTACTTC
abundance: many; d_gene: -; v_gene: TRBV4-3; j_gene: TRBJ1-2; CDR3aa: CASSPSRAEGYTF; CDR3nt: TGCGCCAGCAGCCCCAGCCGGGCGGAAGGCTACACCTTC
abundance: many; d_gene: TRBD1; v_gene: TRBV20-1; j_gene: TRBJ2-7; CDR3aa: CSARDRQGVSYEQYF; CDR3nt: TGCAGTGCTAGAGATCGCCAGGGGGTCTCCTACGAGCAGTACTTC
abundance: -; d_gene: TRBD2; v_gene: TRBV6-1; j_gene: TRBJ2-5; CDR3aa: CASSLTSGVQETQYF; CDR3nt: TGTGCCAGCAGCCTGACTAGCGGGGTACAAGAGACCCAGTACTTC
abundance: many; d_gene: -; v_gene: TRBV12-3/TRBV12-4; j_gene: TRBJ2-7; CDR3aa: CASGARSYEQYF; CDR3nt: TGTGCCAGCGGGGCCCGCTCCTACGAGCAGTACTTC
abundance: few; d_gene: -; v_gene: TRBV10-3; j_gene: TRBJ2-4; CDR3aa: CASGGSKNIQYF; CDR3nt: TGTGCCTCCGGGGGATCCAAAAACATTCAGTACTTC
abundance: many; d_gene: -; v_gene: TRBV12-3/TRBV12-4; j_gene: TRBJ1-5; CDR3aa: CASSLEVNQPQHF; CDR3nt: TGTGCCAGCAGTTTAGAGGTGAATCAGCCCCAGCATTTT
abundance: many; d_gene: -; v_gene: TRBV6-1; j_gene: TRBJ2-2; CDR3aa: CASSDPLRGAAGELFF; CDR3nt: TGTGCCAGCAGTGACCCCTTGAGGGGGGCAGCCGGGGAGCTGTTTTTT
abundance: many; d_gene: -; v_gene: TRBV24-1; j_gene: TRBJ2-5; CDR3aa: CATSEFRGPGETQYF; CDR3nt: TGTGCCACCAGTGAGTTCAGGGGCCCTGGAGAGACCCAGTACTTC
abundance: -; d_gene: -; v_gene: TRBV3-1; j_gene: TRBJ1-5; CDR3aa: CASSQGPGQPQHF; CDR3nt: TGTGCCAGCAGCCAAGGACCAGGCCAGCCCCAGCATTTT
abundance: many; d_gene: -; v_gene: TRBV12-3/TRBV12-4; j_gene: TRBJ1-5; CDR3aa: CASSFRQYSNQPQHF; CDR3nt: TGTGCCAGCAGTTTTCGGCAGTATAGCAATCAGCCCCAGCATTTT
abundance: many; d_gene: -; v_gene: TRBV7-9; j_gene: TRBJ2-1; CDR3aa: CASSLGLGNEQFF; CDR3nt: TGTGCCAGCAGCTTAGGATTGGGCAATGAGCAGTTCTTC
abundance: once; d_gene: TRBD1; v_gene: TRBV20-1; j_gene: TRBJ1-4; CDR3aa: CSAGDRGHEKLFF; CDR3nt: TGCAGTGCTGGCGACAGGGGTCATGAAAAACTGTTTTTT
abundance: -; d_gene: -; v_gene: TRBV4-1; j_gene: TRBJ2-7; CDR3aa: CASSQAPQGAYEQYF; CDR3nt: TGCGCCAGCAGCCAAGCTCCCCAGGGAGCTTACGAGCAGTACTTC
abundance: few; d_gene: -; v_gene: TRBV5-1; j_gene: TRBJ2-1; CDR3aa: CASSFDSSWNEQFF; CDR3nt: TGCGCCAGCAGCTTCGACTCGAGTTGGAATGAGCAGTTCTTC
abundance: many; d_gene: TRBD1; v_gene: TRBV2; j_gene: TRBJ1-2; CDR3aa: CASSRDRGPSYGYTF; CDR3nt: TGTGCCAGCAGCAGGGACAGGGGTCCCTCCTATGGCTACACCTTC
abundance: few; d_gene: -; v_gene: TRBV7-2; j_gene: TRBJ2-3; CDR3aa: CASSPERDGTQYF; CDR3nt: TGTGCCAGCAGTCCAGAGAGGGACGGTACGCAGTATTTT
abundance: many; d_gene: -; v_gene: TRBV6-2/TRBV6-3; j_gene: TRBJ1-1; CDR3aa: CASSWTQGPGTEAFF; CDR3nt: TGTGCCAGCAGTTGGACCCAGGGGCCAGGAACTGAAGCTTTCTTT
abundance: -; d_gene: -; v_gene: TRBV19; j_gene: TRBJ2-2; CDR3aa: CASSISRGVTNTGELFF; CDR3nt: TGTGCCAGTAGTATTTCGAGGGGGGTTACGAACACCGGGGAGCTGTTTTTT
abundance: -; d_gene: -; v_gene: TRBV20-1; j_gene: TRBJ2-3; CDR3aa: CSAPGAGTDTQYF; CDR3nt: TGCAGTGCTCCAGGGGCAGGCACAGATACGCAGTATTTT
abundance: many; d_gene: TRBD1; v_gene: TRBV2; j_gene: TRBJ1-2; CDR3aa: CASRPPTGAGGYTF; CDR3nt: TGTGCCAGCAGACCGCCCACAGGGGCCGGGGGCTACACCTTC
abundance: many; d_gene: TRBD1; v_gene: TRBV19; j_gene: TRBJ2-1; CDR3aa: CASSLLRQGTSYNEQFF; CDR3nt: TGTGCCAGTAGTCTCCTAAGACAGGGGACCTCCTACAATGAGCAGTTCTTC
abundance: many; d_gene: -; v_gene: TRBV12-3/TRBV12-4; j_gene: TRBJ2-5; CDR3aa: CASSHGHLQETQYF; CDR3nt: TGTGCCAGCAGCCATGGACATCTACAAGAGACCCAGTACTTC